The clone carrying this T cell receptor beta chain was seen a few times. Its antigen remains unidentified. This sample was taken from a study of response to subunit inactivated influenza vaccine. Study-wide results and limits: Every seasonal influenza vaccination brings in few new T cells, the authors suggested.

TCRdb independently ran MiXCR on the RT-PCR reads; one entry per CDR3 protein. The repertoire includes approximately 570,000 distinct CDR3 sequences, about 7.6% of them detected once, and 10% to 15% sits in the top ten. CDR1 and CDR2 from the germline V gene are SGHTA and FQGTGA. This CDR3 is 15 amino acids long. Trimming took off 6 bases at V and 2 bases at J, with 17 bases between the two ends. This sample comprised PBMCs from blood, obtained about 23 months after vaccination. This chain uses TRBV7-3 with TRBJ2-7; the D gene is possibly TRBD1 (5 bases). The TCR was taken from a man aged 50 to 75 who received an inactivated influenza vaccine. The CDR3 reads CASSTRQTGTYEQYF. The CDR3 region has the DNA TGTGCCAGCAGTACAAGACAAACAGGAACCTACGAGCAGTACTTC.